The present T cell receptor beta chain was sequenced within a study of long-term antiretroviral therapy in people with HIV. This was the immunoSEQ v3.0 assay at survey level. The method was immunoSEQ multiplex PCR; TCRdb's version includes in-frame clones alone and lacks a portion of them. The table includes about 16,000 clones, more than 70% detected once. Trimming took off 4 bases at V and 1 base at J, with 13 bases between the two ends. CDR1 is SNHLY, CDR2 FYNNEI, per germline. The CDR3 totals 16 residues. This TCR came from a man aged 45-65 years with HIV. This specimen consisted of unsorted PBMCs, obtained 6.9 years after starting antiretroviral therapy. V and J are TRBV2 and TRBJ2-2; D is perhaps TRBD1 or TRBD2 (5 bases each). This CDR3 reads CASSGGAGRNTGELFF. The CDR3 region has the DNA TGTGCCAGCAGTGGAGGGGCAGGACGGAACACCGGGGAGCTGTTTTTT.